This TCR beta chain comes out of a study of lymphopenia after photon versus proton radiotherapy. CDR3 length: 15 amino acids. Germline V gives CDR1 MDHEN, CDR2 SYDVKM. Sequenced by immunoSEQ multiplex PCR; TCRdb stores in-frame clones only, minus some. The sample yields tens of thousands of clones, approximately 87% seen once. Overall study findings and caveats: Only patients who died were analyzed for survival; proton advantage is unproven. Post-nadir diversity loss with photons came from oligoclonal expansion, particularly CD8+ Temra cells. Larger post-nadir TCR diversity loss correlated inversely with survival in deceased patients.

Remarks on this clone: Its specificity is unknown. The junction departs from germline at one end; a sequencing error may be responsible. Distinct nucleotide sequences in the sample also encode this CDR3.

The source material was peripheral blood, sampled from a patient treated with proton-based radiotherapy. The sequence was obtained from a man aged 80 or over with esophageal cancer. This chain joins TRBV28 and TRBJ2-7; 11 positions agree with TRBD2. CDR3 sequence: CASSLMTSGVGEQYF. In nucleotides, the CDR3 is TGCGCCAGCAGTTTAATGACTAGCGGGGTAGGGGAGCAGTACTTC.